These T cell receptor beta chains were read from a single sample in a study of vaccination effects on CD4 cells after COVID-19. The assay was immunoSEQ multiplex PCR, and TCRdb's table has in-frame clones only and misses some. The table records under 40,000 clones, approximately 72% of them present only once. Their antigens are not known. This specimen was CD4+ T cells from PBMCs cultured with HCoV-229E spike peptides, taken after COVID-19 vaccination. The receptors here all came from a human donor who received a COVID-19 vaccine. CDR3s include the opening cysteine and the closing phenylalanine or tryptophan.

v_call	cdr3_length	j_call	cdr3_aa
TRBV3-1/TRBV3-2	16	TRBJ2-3	CASSPGLAGPTDTQYF
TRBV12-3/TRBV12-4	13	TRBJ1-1	CATTGQENTEAFF
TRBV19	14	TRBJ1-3	CASSIRTDGNTIYF
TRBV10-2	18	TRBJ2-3	CASRSHSPTSGKTDTQYF
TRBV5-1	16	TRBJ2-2	CASSLAGQGNTGELFF
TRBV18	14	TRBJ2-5	CASSPGLAETAQYF
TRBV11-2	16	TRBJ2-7	CASSLEGQVGIYEQYF
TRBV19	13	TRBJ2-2	CASSIARSGELFF
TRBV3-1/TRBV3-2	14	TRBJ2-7	CASSRNRGGYEQYF
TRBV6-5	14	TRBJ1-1	CASNVQGTHTEAFF
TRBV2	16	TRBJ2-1	CASFRLAGGLGNEQFF
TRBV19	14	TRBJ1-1	CASRPGPINTEAFF
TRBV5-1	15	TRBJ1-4	CASTHLGAVNEKLFF
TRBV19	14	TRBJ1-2	CASSGGARGNGYTF
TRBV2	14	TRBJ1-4	CASNIAVRGEKLFF
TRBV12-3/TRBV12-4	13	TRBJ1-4	CASKGGWNEKLFF
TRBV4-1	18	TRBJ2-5	CASSQDTFGTSGGETQYF
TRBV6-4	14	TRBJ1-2	CASSDLTGGYGYTF
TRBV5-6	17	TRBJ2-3	CASSRLAGGHLQNTQYF
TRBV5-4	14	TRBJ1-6	CASSLEAFGSPLHF
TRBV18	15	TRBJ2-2	CASSPRTREAGELFF
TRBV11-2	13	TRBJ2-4	CASSLIKKNIQYF
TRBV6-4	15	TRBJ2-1	CASSDTSGGANEQFF
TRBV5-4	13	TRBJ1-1	CASSSRQGTEAFF
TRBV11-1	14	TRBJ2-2	CASSLRRNTGELFF
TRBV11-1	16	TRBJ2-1	CASSRRLAGGNNEQFF
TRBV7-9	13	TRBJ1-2	CASGSTGDYGYTF
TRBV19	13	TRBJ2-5	CASTLTGGETQYF
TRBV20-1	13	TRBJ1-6	CSASGQGSSPLHF
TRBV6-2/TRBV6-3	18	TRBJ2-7	CASSYSSRGKRGVYEQYF
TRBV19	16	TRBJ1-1	CASTKGAFPPNTEAFF
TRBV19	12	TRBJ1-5	CASRAKGQPQHF
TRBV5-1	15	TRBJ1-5	CASSLAGRSNQPQHF
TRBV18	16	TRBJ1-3	CASSVSQGPSGNTIYF
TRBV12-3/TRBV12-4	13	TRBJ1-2	CASSLNRGPGYTF
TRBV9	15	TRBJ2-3	CASSGPGGTTDTQYF
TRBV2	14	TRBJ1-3	CASTSGGPGNTIYF
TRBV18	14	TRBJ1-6	CASSPGRGNSPLHF
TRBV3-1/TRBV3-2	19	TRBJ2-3	CASSQGGLAGLWGTDTQYF
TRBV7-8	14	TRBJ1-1	CASSSREGRTEAFF
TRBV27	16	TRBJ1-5	CASSRRGDISNQPQHF